This T cell receptor beta chain is from a study of T cell responses to AZD1222 COVID-19 vaccine. Overall study results and limits: Among AZD1222 vaccinees, only 6 or 7 were seropositive at baseline. There were repertoire samples only from the period after the peak T cell response. Nearly half of the spike-specific TCRs reportedly recognize variant regions that carry no mutations.

In the case of this clone: Antigen: not known.

Some clones are missing from TCRdb's copy, which holds only in-frame ones; the method was immunoSEQ multiplex PCR. The table includes approximately 150,000 clones, 80% to 95% detected once. The source was peripheral blood, collected on day 0 of AZD1222 vaccination. This receptor was taken from an adult in good health.

The CDR3 reads CASSEAIIAGGREQYF. CDR3 DNA sequence: TGTGCCAGCAGTGAAGCGATAATAGCGGGGGGTAGGGAGCAGTACTTC. V usage is TRBV6-1 and J usage is TRBJ2-7; 10 bases agree with TRBD2. The V gene's germline CDR1 is MNHNS and CDR2 SASEGT. The V gene end was trimmed by 0 bases and the J gene end by 7 bases; junction bases not matched to a gene: 9. The CDR3 has 16 amino acids.